The 6 T cell receptor beta chains below were found in one sample sequenced in a study of shared clonotypes between healthy human individuals. Only in-frame clones appear in the TCRdb table, and some are missing; sequencing was by immunoSEQ multiplex PCR. In the table there are some 2,500,000 clones, 93% of which are singletons. The specimen sequenced was naive CD4+ T cells from PBMCs. As to subset: CD45RA+ positively selected. The receptors stem from a man younger than 35 in good health. Some clones in this sample may be carry-over from other donors' samples.

This clone was observed a single time. CDR3 bases: TGTGCCAGCAGCCTCTCAACGGGGGGGCAAGAGACCCAGTACTTC. Translated: CASSLSTGGQETQYF. V is TRBV4-2 and J is TRBJ2-5; 8 bases line up with TRBD2. The V gene's germline CDR1 is LGHNA and CDR2 YNFKEQ. With 4 bases clipped from V and 2 bases from J, the junction kept 6 bases outside the gene matches. The CDR3 contains 15 residues.

The rearrangement joins TRBV11-2 to TRBJ2-1; D is uncertain. CDR3 size: 17 residues. The ends were cut back, 0 bases at V and 7 bases at J, with 19 bases in the middle. Germline assignment: CDR1 SGHAT and CDR2 FQNNGV. CDR3 in amino acids: CASSLDARDPRWNEQFF. In DNA, the CDR3 is TGTGCCAGCAGCTTAGATGCCCGAGACCCCCGATGGAATGAGCAGTTCTTC.

The CDR3 protein is CASSSAGWSDTQYF. The CDR3, as DNA: TGTGCCAGCAGCTCAGCCGGGTGGTCAGATACGCAGTATTTT. This sequence joins TRBV5-4 and TRBJ2-3, with D unclear. Germline loops: CDR1 SGHNT, CDR2 YYREEE (reference sequence). V was shortened by 3 bases and J by 4 bases, with 12 bases between the two germline ends. The CDR3 is made up of 14 amino acids.

V is TRBV10-2 and J is TRBJ2-4; no firm D call. V was pared by 3 bases and J by 4 bases, with 16 bases between. The CDR3 runs to 16 residues. Germline V gene data show CDR1 as WSHSY and CDR2 as SAAADI. The CDR3 DNA reads as TGCGCCAGCAGTGATTTATCCCGGCAGCTTAAAAACATTCAGTACTTC. Its translation: CASSDLSRQLKNIQYF.

The rearrangement joins TRBV25-1 to TRBJ2-7; D might be TRBD1 (6 bases). The CDR3 contains 14 residues. V was trimmed by 4 bases and J by 3 bases, leaving 13 bases between them. Germline lookup yields CDR1 MGHDK and CDR2 SYGVNS. This CDR3 is CASSGPGHHYEQYF. DNA of the CDR3: TGTGCCAGCAGTGGGCCGGGACACCACTACGAGCAGTACTTC.

J is TRBJ2-5 and V is TRBV5-1; perhaps TRBD2 as D (6 bases). The V gene's germline CDR1 is SGHRS and CDR2 YFSETQ. Trimming left V 4 bases short and J 1 base short, with 11 bases between. The CDR3 runs to 14 residues. The CDR3 nucleotides are TGCGCCAGCAGCGTTGGAGGGCCCCAAGAGACCCAGTACTTC. Encoded protein: CASSVGGPQETQYF.